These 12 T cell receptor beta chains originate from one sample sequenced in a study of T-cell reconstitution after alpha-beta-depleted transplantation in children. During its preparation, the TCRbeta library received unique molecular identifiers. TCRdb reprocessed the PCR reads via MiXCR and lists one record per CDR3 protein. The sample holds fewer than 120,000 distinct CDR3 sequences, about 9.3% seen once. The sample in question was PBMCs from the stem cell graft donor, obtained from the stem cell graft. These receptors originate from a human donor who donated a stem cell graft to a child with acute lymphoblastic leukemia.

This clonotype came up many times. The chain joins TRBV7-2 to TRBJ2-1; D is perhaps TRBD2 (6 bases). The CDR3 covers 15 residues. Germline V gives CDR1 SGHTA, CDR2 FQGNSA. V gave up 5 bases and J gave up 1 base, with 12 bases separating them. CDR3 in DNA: TGTGCCAGCAGCCTTCGGGAGTTATCCTACAATGAGCAGTTCTTC. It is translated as CASSLRELSYNEQFF. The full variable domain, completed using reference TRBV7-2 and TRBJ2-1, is GAGVSQSPSNKVTEKGKDVELRCDPISGHTALYWYRQSLGQGLEFLIYFQGNSAPDKSGLPSDRFSAERTGGSVSTLTIQRTQQEDSAVYLCASSLRELSYNEQFFGPGTRLTVL.

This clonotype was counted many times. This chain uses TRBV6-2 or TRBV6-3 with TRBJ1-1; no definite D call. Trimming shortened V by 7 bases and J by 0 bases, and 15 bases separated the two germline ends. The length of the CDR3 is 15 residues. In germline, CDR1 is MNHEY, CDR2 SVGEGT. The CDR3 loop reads CASTPRRVLNTEAFF. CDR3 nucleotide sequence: TGTGCCAGCACCCCTCGGCGGGTTTTGAACACTGAAGCTTTCTTT.

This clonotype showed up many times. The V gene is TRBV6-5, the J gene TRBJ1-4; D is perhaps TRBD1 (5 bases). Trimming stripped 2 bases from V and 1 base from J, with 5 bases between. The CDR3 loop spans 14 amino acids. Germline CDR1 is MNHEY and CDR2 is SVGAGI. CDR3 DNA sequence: TGTGCCAGCAGTTACCAGGGAACTAATGAAAAACTGTTTTTT. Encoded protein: CASSYQGTNEKLFF.

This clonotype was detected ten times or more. The CDR3 loop is CASSLVYGPDNYGYTF. The CDR3 DNA is TGTGCCAGCAGTTTAGTGTACGGCCCGGATAACTATGGCTACACCTTC. This chain links TRBV6-5 with TRBJ1-2, with D unresolved. There are 16 residues in the CDR3. CDR1 and CDR2 (germline): MNHEY, SVGAGI. Trimming took off 4 bases at V and 1 base at J, with 16 bases between the two ends.

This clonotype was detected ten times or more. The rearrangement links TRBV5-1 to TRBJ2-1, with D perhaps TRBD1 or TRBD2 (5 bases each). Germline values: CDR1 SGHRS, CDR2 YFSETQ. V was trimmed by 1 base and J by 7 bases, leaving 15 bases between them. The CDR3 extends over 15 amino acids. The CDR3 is CASSLRLAWGNEQFF. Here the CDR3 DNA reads TGCGCCAGCAGCTTGAGGCTAGCATGGGGGAATGAGCAGTTCTTC.

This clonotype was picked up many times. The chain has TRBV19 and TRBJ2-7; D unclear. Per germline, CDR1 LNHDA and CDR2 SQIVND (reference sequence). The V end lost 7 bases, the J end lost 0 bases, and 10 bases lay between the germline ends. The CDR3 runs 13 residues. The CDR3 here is CASKPETSYEQYF. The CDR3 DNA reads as TGTGCCAGTAAACCAGAGACCTCCTACGAGCAGTACTTC.

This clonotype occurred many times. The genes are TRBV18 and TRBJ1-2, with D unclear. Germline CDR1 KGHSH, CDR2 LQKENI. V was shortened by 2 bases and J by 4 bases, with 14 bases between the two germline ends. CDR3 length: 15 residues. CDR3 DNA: TGTGCCAGCTCACCAAGAACTGAGGGCATCTATGGCTACACCTTC. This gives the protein CASSPRTEGIYGYTF.

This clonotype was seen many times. The CDR3 DNA sequence: TGTGCCATCAGAAAGGACAGCAATAGCAATCAGCCCCAGCATTTT. It translates to CAIRKDSNSNQPQHF. The V call is TRBV10-3, the J call TRBJ1-5; maybe TRBD1 (6 bases). This CDR3 spans 15 amino acids. V lost 6 bases and J lost 0, with 12 bases in between. CDR1 and CDR2 (germline): ENHRY, SYGVKD.

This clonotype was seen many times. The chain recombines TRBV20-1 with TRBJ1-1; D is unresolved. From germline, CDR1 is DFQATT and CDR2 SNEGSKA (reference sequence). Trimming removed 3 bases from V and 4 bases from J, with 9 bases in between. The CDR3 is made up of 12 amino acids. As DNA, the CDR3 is TGCAGTGCTAGGTGGTCGGGCACTGAAGCTTTCTTT. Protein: CSARWSGTEAFF.

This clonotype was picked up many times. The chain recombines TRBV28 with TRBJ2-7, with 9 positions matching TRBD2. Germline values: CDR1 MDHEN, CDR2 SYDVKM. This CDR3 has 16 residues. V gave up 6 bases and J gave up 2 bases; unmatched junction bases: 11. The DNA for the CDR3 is TGTGCCAGCAGAGAATATGGGGGGACTAGCACCTACGAGCAGTACTTC. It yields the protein CASREYGGTSTYEQYF.

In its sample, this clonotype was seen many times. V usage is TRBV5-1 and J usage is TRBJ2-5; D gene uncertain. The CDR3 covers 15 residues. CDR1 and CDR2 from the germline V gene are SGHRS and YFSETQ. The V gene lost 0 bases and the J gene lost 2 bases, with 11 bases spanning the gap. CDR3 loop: CASSLGSASQETQYF. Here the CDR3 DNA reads TGCGCCAGCAGCTTGGGATCCGCCAGTCAAGAGACCCAGTACTTC.

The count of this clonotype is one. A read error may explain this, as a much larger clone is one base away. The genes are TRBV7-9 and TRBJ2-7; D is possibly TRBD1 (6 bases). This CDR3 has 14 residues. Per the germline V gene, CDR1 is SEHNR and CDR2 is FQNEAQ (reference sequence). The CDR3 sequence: CSSSLATHTGEQYF. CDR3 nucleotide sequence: TGTTCCAGCAGCTTAGCGACCCACACAGGGGAGCAGTACTTC.